The source of this T cell receptor beta chain is a study of cytomegalovirus exposure and HLA in healthy donors. General study points: The study listed roughly 160 cytomegalovirus-associated TCR beta chains.

Worth noting for this clone: The antigen is not known.

This CDR3 has 12 amino acids. Germline V lookup: CDR1 SGHNT, CDR2 YENEEA. V was shortened by 5 bases and J by 5 bases, with 9 bases between the two germline ends. The assay was immunoSEQ multiplex PCR, and TCRdb's table has in-frame clones only and misses some. Among around 54,000 clones listed, approximately 89% were seen once. Material: PBMCs. The gene calls are TRBV11-3 and TRBJ2-5; D is possibly TRBD2 (5 bases). The TCR sequence derives from a woman between 18 and 29 years old in good health and CMV-seropositive. In DNA form, the CDR3 reads TGTGCCAGCAGCCAGGCGGGTGAGACCCAGTACTTC. Its protein product is CASSQAGETQYF. The whole variable domain, filled in from reference TRBV11-3 and TRBJ2-5, reads EAGVVQSPRYKIIEKKQPVAFWCNPISGHNTLYWYLQNLGQGPELLIRYENEEAVDDSQLPKDRFSAERLKGVDSTLKIQPAELGDSAVYLCASSQAGETQYFGPGTRLLVL.